This T cell receptor beta chain was captured in a study of T cell responses to AZD1222 COVID-19 vaccine. Study-wide points: Repertoires were collected only later (after the peak T cell response had occurred).

A remark on this clone: The antigen is not known.

The table came from immunoSEQ multiplex PCR; TCRdb's copy has only in-frame clones and leaves some out. The sample records tens of thousands of clones, over 75% being singletons. Germline V gene sequence: CDR1 LNHDA, CDR2 SQIVND (reference sequence). The CDR3 is 16 residues long. V lost 3 bases and J lost 5; bases outside the gene matches: 11. The receptor's source is an adult in good health. The chain links TRBV19 to TRBJ2-5, with TRBD1 identical over 8 bases. The input for sequencing was peripheral blood, taken on day 0 of AZD1222 vaccination. CDR3 loop: CASSITSTGGKETQYF. In nucleotides, the CDR3 is TGTGCCAGTAGTATTACGAGTACAGGGGGGAAGGAGACCCAGTACTTC.